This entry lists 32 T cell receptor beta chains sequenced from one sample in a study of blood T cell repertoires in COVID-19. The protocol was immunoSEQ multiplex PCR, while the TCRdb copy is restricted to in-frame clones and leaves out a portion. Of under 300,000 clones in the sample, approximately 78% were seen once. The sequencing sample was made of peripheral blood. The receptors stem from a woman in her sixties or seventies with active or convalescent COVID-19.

The CDR3: CASSERTGGYGYTF. CDR3 nucleotide sequence: TGTGCCAGCAGTGAACGGACAGGAGGGTATGGCTACACCTTC. This chain joins TRBV6-1 and TRBJ1-2, with 7 bases matching TRBD1. This CDR3 contains 14 residues. Germline V gene sequence: CDR1 MNHNS, CDR2 SASEGT. V was clipped by 2 bases and J by 5 bases; unmatched bases: 5.

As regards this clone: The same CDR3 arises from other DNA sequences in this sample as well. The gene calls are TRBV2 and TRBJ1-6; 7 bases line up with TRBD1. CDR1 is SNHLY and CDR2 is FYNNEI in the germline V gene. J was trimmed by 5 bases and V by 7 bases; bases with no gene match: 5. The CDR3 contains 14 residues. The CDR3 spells CASIRDRDNSPLHF. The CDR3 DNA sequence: TGTGCCAGCATAAGAGACAGGGATAATTCACCCCTCCACTTT.

The CDR3, as DNA: TGTGCCAGCAGTTTATGGGACACCGAAAAACTGTTTTTT. Encoded protein: CASSLWDTEKLFF. The chain joins TRBV28 to TRBJ1-4, with D tentatively TRBD1 (5 bases). CDR1 and CDR2 from the germline V gene are MDHEN and SYDVKM. The CDR3 spans 13 residues. V was clipped by 0 bases and J by 8 bases, with 7 bases between them.

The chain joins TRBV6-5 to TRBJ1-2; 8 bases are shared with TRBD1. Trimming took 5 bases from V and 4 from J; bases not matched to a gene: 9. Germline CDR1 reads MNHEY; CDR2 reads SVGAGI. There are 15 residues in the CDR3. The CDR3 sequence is CASSPDRGFTYGYTF. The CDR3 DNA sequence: TGTGCCAGCAGTCCCGACAGGGGATTTACCTATGGCTACACCTTC.

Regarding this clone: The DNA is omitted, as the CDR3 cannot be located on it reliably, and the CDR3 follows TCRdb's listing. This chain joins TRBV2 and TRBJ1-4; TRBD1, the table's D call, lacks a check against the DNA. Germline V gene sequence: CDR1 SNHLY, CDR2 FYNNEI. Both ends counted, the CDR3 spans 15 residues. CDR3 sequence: CASILGILGGEKLFF.

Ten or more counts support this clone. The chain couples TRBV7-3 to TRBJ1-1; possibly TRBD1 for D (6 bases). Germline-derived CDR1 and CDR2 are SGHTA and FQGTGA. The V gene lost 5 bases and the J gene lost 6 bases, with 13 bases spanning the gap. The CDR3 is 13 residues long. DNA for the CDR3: TGTGCCAGCAGCCCGACAGGAGTGGCTGAAGCTTTCTTT. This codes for CASSPTGVAEAFF.

CDR3 DNA: TGTGCCAGCAGCGTAGTGACAGGGGATTCCTACAATGAGCAGTTCTTC. Its protein product is CASSVVTGDSYNEQFF. The chain combines TRBV9 with TRBJ2-1, with TRBD1 identical over 8 bases. The germline gives CDR1 SGDLS, CDR2 YYNGEE. CDR3 size: 16 residues. V was clipped by 0 bases and J by 1 base; unmatched bases: 3.

The CDR3 protein is CASSPGLDTDTQYF. The CDR3 bases are TGTGCCAGCAGCCCGGGACTAGATACGGATACGCAGTATTTT. The chain couples TRBV14 to TRBJ2-3, with TRBD2 matching 8 bases. The CDR3 loop spans 14 amino acids. With 4 bases clipped from V and 6 bases from J, the junction kept 6 bases outside the gene matches. The germline gives CDR1 SGHDN, CDR2 FVKESK.

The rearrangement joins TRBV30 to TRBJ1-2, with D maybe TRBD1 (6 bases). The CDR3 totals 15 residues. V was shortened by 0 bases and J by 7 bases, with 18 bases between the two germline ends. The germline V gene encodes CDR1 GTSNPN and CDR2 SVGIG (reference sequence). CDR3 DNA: TGTGCCTGGAGTGTACGTGGCAGGGGAATCCTTGGCTACACCTTC. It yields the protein CAWSVRGRGILGYTF.

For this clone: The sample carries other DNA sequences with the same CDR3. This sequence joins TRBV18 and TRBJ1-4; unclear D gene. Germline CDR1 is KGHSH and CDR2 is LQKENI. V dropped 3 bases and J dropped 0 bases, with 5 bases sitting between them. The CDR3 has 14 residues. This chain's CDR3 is CASSPGATNEKLFF. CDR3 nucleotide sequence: TGTGCCAGCTCACCGGGAGCAACTAATGAAAAACTGTTTTTT.

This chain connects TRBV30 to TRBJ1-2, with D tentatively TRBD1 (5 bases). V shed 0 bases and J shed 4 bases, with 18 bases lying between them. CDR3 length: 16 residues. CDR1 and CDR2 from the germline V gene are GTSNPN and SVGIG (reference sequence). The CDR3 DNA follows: TGTGCCTGGAGTGTGTCGGGGGGGATACGTGTCTATGGCTACACCTTC. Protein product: CAWSVSGGIRVYGYTF.

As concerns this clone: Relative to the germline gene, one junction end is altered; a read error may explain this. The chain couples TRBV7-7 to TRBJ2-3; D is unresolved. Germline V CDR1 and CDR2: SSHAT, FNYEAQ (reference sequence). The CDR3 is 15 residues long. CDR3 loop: CASNQLSPNGDTQYF. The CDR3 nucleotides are TGTGCTAGCAACCAGCTTAGCCCAAACGGAGATACGCAGTATTTT.

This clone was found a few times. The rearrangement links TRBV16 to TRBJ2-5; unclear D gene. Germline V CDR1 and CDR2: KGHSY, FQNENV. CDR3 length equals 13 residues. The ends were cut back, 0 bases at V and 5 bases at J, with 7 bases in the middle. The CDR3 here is CASSQSRGETQYF. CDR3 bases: TGTGCCAGCAGCCAATCACGCGGCGAGACCCAGTACTTC.

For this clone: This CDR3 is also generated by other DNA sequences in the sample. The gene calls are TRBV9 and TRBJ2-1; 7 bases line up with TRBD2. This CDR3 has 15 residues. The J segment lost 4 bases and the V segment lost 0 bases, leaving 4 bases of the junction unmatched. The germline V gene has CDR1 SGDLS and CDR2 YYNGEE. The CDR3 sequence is CASSVGGGVYNEQFF. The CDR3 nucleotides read TGTGCCAGCAGCGTAGGCGGGGGAGTATACAATGAGCAGTTCTTC.

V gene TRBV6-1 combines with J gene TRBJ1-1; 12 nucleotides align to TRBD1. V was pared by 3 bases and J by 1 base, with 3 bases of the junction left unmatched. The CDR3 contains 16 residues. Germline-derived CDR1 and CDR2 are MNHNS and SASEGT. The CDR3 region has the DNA TGTGCCAGCAGTGATGGGACAGGGGGCGCGAACACTGAAGCTTTCTTT. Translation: CASSDGTGGANTEAFF.

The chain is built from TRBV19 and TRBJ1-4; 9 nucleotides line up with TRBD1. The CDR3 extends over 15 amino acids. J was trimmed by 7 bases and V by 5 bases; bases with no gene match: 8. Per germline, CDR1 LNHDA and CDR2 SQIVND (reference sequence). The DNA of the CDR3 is TGTGCCAGTAGTTCCTGGACAGGGGCGATTGAAAAACTGTTTTTT. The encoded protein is CASSSWTGAIEKLFF.

The CDR3 DNA reads TGTGCCTGGAGTAGGACAGGGCTACACTATGGCTACACCTTC. Translation: CAWSRTGLHYGYTF. J is TRBJ1-2 and V is TRBV30, with 8 bases that match TRBD1. Per germline, CDR1 GTSNPN and CDR2 SVGIG (reference sequence). With 2 bases clipped from V and 3 bases from J, the junction kept 5 bases outside the gene matches. The CDR3 runs to 14 residues.

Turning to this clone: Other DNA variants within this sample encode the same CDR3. The CDR3 region is CASSQEGGSQPQHF. The DNA of the CDR3 is TGTGCCAGCAGCCAAGAAGGTGGGAGCCAGCCCCAGCATTTT. This chain joins TRBV3-1 (or the pseudogene TRBV3-2) and TRBJ1-5; D remains unclear. V dropped 0 bases and J dropped 7 bases, with 10 bases sitting between them. The CDR3 has 14 residues. The V gene's germline CDR1 is LGHDT and CDR2 YNNKEL (reference sequence).

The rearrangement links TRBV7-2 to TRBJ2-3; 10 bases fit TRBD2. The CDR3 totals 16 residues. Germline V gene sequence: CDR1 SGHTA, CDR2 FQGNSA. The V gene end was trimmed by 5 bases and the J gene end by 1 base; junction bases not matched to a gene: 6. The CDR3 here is CASSPLAGVRTDTQYF. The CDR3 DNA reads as TGTGCCAGCAGCCCTCTAGCGGGGGTGCGCACAGATACGCAGTATTTT.

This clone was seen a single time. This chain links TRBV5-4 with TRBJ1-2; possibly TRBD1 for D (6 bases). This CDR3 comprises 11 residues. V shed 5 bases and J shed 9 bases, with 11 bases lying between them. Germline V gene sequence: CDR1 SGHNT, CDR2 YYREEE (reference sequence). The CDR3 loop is CASRKGVSYTF. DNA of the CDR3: TGTGCCAGCAGAAAGGGGGTCAGCTACACCTTC.

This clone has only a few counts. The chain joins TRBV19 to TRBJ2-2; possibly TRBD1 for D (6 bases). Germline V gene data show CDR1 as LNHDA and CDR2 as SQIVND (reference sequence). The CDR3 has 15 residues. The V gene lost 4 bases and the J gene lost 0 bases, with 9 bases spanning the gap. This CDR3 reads CASSRSGANTGELFF. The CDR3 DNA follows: TGTGCCAGTAGTAGGTCAGGGGCGAACACCGGGGAGCTGTTTTTT.

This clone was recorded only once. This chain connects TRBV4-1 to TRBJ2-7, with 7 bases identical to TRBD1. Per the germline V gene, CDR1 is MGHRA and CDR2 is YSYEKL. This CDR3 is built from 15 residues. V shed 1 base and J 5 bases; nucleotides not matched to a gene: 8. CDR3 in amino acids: CASSQGDSSWNEQYF. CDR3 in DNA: TGCGCCAGCAGCCAAGGGGACAGTTCTTGGAACGAGCAGTACTTC.

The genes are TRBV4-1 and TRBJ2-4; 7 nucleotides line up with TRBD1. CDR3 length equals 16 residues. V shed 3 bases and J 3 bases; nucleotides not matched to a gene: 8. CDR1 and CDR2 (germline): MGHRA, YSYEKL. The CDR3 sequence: CASSHPGTALKNIQYF. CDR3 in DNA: TGCGCCAGCAGCCATCCCGGGACAGCCCTCAAAAACATTCAGTACTTC.

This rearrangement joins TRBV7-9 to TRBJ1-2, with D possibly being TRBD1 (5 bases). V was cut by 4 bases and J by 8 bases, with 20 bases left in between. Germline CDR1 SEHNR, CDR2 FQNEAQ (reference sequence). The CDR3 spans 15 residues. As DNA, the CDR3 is TGTGCCAGCAGCTCGGCGGGACTACCCTGGGGAGGCTACACCTTC. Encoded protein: CASSSAGLPWGGYTF.

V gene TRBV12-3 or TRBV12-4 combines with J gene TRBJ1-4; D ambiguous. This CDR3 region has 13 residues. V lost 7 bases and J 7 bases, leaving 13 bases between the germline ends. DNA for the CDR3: TGTGCCAGCAAATCCAGAGCGGGTGAAAAACTGTTTTTT. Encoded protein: CASKSRAGEKLFF.

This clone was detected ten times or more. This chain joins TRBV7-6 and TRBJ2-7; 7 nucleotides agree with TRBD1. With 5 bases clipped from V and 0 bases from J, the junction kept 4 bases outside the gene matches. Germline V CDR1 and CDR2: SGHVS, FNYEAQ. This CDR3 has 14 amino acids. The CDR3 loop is CASSPNRGSYEQYF. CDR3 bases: TGTGCCAGCAGCCCCAACAGGGGCTCCTACGAGCAGTACTTC.

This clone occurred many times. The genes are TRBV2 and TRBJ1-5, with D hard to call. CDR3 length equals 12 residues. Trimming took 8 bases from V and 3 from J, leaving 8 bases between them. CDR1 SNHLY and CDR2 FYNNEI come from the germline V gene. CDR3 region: CASSGSNQPQHF. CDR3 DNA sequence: TGTGCCAGCTCGGGTTCCAATCAGCCCCAGCATTTT.

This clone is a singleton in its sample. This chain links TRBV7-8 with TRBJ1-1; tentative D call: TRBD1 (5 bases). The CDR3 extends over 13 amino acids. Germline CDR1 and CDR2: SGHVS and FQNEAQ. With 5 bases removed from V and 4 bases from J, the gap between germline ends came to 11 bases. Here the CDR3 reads CASSRGEGTEAFF. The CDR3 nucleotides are TGTGCCAGCAGCCGAGGGGAGGGCACTGAAGCTTTCTTT.

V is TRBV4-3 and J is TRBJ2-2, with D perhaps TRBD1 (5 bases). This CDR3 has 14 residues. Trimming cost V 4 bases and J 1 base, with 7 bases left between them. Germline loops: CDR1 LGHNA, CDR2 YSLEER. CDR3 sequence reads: CASSPGQNTGELFF. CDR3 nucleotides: TGCGCCAGCAGCCCAGGACAGAACACCGGGGAGCTGTTTTTT.

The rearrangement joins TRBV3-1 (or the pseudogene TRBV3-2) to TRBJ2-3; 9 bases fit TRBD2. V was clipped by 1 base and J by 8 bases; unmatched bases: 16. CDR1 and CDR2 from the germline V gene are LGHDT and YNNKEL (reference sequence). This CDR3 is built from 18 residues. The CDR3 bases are TGTGCCAGCAGCCAAGTTCCGCCCCGCGGGGGGGCCCACGGTACGCAGTATTTT. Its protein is CASSQVPPRGGAHGTQYF.

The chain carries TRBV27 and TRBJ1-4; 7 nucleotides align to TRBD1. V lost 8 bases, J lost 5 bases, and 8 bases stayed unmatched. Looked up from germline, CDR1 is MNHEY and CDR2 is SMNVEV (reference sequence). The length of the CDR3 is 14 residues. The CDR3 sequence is CASGGTAENEKLFF. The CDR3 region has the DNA TGTGCCAGCGGGGGGACAGCCGAGAATGAAAAACTGTTTTTT.

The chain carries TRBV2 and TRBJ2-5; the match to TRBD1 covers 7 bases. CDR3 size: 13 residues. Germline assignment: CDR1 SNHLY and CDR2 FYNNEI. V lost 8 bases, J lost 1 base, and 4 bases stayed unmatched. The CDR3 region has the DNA TGTGCCAGCGTCACAGGGGCCCAAGAGACCCAGTACTTC. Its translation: CASVTGAQETQYF.